The clone carrying this T cell receptor (beta chain) was counted at least ten times. These data come from a study of regulatory T cells in long-lasting Graves disease. About the study: Prior antithyroid drug treatment in newly diagnosed Graves' patients lasted under 3 months.

For TCR beta, libraries came from iRepertoire HTBI primers and Arm-PCR of CDR3 regions. A single record per CDR3 protein comes from TCRdb applying MiXCR to the multiplex PCR reads. The profile shows over 500,000 distinct CDR3 sequences, about 15% of them singletons. Documented time point: newly diagnosed GD, antithyroid drugs for less than 3 months. After RNA was extracted from PBMCs, the TCR library was made from it. Separately, the same data were catalogued under a study of T cells in Graves' hyperthyroidism and ophthalmopathy. That source notes: Based on clinical symptoms, serum thyroxine and TRAb, thyroid ultrasound and orbital computed tomography, diagnoses were reached.

The specimen comprised peripheral blood mononuclear cells (PBMCs), sampled at new diagnosis, from a patient treated with antithyroid drugs. This TCR was recovered from a woman under 40 with Graves disease.

The CDR3 DNA reads TGTGCCAGCAGCCCCTTACTCGGGACAGGGGACACTGAAGCTTTCTTT. Residues: CASSPLLGTGDTEAFF. The chain uses TRBV11-2 and TRBJ1-1; 10 positions match TRBD1. Germline V CDR1 and CDR2: SGHAT, FQNNGV. CDR3 length: 16 residues. The V segment lost 5 bases and the J segment 3 bases; nucleotides outside the gene matches: 9.